The 15 T cell receptor beta chains below come from one sample, sequenced in a study of cytomegalovirus exposure and HLA in healthy donors. Use of 60 Vbeta and 13 Jbeta primers characterized the PCR. Using immunoSEQ multiplex PCR, the repertoire was profiled, and TCRdb retains in-frame clones only, with some absent. Among some 200,000 clones listed, over 65% were seen once. The sequenced material came from PBMCs. The receptor set was obtained from a woman between 50 and 59 years old in good health and CMV-seropositive.

This clone was seen just once. The rearrangement links TRBV14 to TRBJ2-1, with a possible D match to TRBD1 (6 bases). Between the trimmed V and J ends, which lost 3 bases and 0 bases, there was a span of 9 bases. In germline, CDR1 is SGHDN, CDR2 FVKESK. The CDR3 runs to 15 residues. CDR3 amino acids: CASSQMDSSYNEQFF. The CDR3 DNA follows: TGTGCCAGCAGCCAGATGGACAGCTCCTACAATGAGCAGTTCTTC.

The V gene is TRBV6-1, the J gene TRBJ2-7; D is possibly TRBD2 (6 bases). Per the germline V gene, CDR1 is MNHNS and CDR2 is SASEGT. The CDR3 has 14 amino acids. V was shortened by 10 bases and J by 3 bases, with 19 bases between the two germline ends. The CDR3 is CATTTSPLFYEQYF. In DNA, the CDR3 is TGTGCCACAACGACTAGTCCACTCTTCTACGAGCAGTACTTC.

The genes are TRBV5-6 and TRBJ1-6, with TRBD1 as a possible D gene (6 bases). This CDR3 contains 17 residues. V was pared by 4 bases and J by 10 bases, with 24 bases between. Per the germline V gene, CDR1 is SGHDT and CDR2 is YYEEEE. This CDR3 reads CASSRPLRDMTISPLHF. DNA for the CDR3: TGTGCCAGCAGCAGGCCGTTACGGGACATGACAATCTCACCCCTCCACTTT. Looking up the rest from reference TRBV5-6 and TRBJ1-6 gives the full variable domain: DAGVTQSPTHLIKTRGQQVTLRCSPKSGHDTVSWYQQALGQGPQFIFQYYEEEERQRGNFPDRFSGHQFPNYSSELNVNALLLGDSALYLCASSRPLRDMTISPLHFGNGTRLTVT.

The rearrangement joins TRBV9 to TRBJ1-1; possibly TRBD1 for D (5 bases). This CDR3 is built from 16 residues. Per the germline V gene, CDR1 is SGDLS and CDR2 is YYNGEE. V dropped 4 bases and J dropped 0 bases, with 16 bases sitting between them. Here the CDR3 DNA reads TGTGCCAGCAGCCGGATTATGGGGGGAATGAACACTGAAGCTTTCTTT. Protein: CASSRIMGGMNTEAFF.

This clone was observed a handful of times. The chain uses TRBV27 and TRBJ2-1; 7 bases align to TRBD2. This CDR3 has 13 amino acids. Germline CDR1 MNHEY, CDR2 SMNVEV (reference sequence). V lost 7 bases and J lost 6; bases outside the gene matches: 6. This CDR3 is CASMSGEVNEQFF. In nucleotides, the CDR3 is TGTGCCAGCATGAGCGGGGAGGTCAATGAGCAGTTCTTC.

This chain links TRBV11-2 with TRBJ1-2; D possibly corresponds to TRBD1 (5 bases). CDR3 length equals 14 residues. CDR1 SGHAT and CDR2 FQNNGV come from the germline V gene. V was pared by 0 bases and J by 5 bases, with 10 bases between. The CDR3 region has the DNA TGTGCCAGCAGCTTAGAGTCTGGGGGGTATGGCTACACCTTC. It encodes CASSLESGGYGYTF. Together with reference TRBV11-2 and TRBJ1-2, the CDR3 gives the full variable domain: EAGVAQSPRYKIIEKRQSVAFWCNPISGHATLYWYQQILGQGPKLLIQFQNNGVVDDSQLPKDRFSAERLKGVDSTLKIQPAKLEDSAVYLCASSLESGGYGYTFGSGTRLTVV.

The chain recombines TRBV4-3 with TRBJ2-1; D possibly corresponds to TRBD1 (5 bases). Germline CDR1 reads LGHNA; CDR2 reads YSLEER. The CDR3 has 15 residues. The ends were cut back, 3 bases at V and 0 bases at J, with 9 bases in the middle. In nucleotides, the CDR3 is TGCGCCAGCAGCCACCGACAGAGCTCCTACAATGAGCAGTTCTTC. This sequence encodes CASSHRQSSYNEQFF.

V gene TRBV5-1 combines with J gene TRBJ2-1; D perhaps matches TRBD2 (6 bases). The V gene's germline CDR1 is SGHRS and CDR2 YFSETQ. V was cut by 4 bases and J by 3 bases, with 8 bases left in between. This CDR3 has 13 residues. DNA for the CDR3: TGCGCCAGCAGCGGACTAATCTACAATGAGCAGTTCTTC. Its protein product is CASSGLIYNEQFF. The whole variable domain, remainder taken from reference TRBV5-1 and TRBJ2-1, is KAGVTQTPRYLIKTRGQQVTLSCSPISGHRSVSWYQQTPGQGLQFLFEYFSETQRNKGNFPGRFSGRQFSNSRSEMNVSTLELGDSALYLCASSGLIYNEQFFGPGTRLTVL.

The V call is TRBV7-2, the J call TRBJ1-6; D gene ambiguous. The CDR3 is 12 amino acids. The germline V gene has CDR1 SGHTA and CDR2 FQGNSA. V was cut by 3 bases and J by 6 bases, with 3 bases left in between. The CDR3 coding sequence is TGTGCCAGCAGCTTGCGTAATTCACCCCTCCACTTT. This sequence encodes CASSLRNSPLHF.

This chain's CDR3 is CASSLGLWDRGPGANVLTF. CDR3 coding DNA: TGTGCCAGCAGCTTAGGTCTATGGGACAGGGGGCCTGGGGCCAACGTCCTGACTTTC. The rearrangement links TRBV11-1 to TRBJ2-6, with 12 nucleotides matching TRBD1. Germline CDR1 is SGHAT and CDR2 is FQDESV (reference sequence). The CDR3 length is 19 residues. V was pared by 1 base and J by 2 bases, with 6 bases of the junction left unmatched.

Of note for this clone: An end of the junction differs from the germline gene, which may be a read error. The gene calls are TRBV7-9 and TRBJ1-2; 7 positions agree with TRBD1. CDR1 and CDR2 from the germline V gene are SEHNR and FQNEAQ (reference sequence). This CDR3 is built from 12 residues. The CDR3 DNA is TGTTCCAGCAGCCGTAGACAGGGTGGCTACACCTTC. Encoded protein: CSSSRRQGGYTF. Drawing the rest from reference TRBV7-9 and TRBJ1-2, the complete variable domain is DTGVSQNPRHKITKRGQNVTFRCDPISEHNRLYWYRQTLGQGPEFLTYFQNEAQLEKSRLLSDRFSAERPKGSFSTLEIQRTEQGDSAMYLCSSSRRQGGYTFGSGTRLTVV.

V usage is TRBV27 and J usage is TRBJ1-2, with no clear D. Germline-derived CDR1 and CDR2 are MNHEY and SMNVEV (reference sequence). Trimming took off 2 bases at V and 3 bases at J, with 19 bases between the two ends. CDR3 size: 17 residues. The CDR3 is CASSLLSGNPTYYGYTF. As DNA, the CDR3 is TGTGCCAGCAGTTTACTTAGCGGAAACCCTACCTACTATGGCTACACCTTC.

The chain is built from TRBV6-1 and TRBJ2-2; D may be TRBD2 (7 bases). Germline V gives CDR1 MNHNS, CDR2 SASEGT. V lost 0 bases to trimming and J lost 6 bases, with 20 bases between them. There are 18 residues in the CDR3. This CDR3 is CASSEAGGWAGESGELFF. CDR3 in DNA: TGTGCCAGCAGTGAAGCGGGAGGGTGGGCAGGGGAATCCGGGGAGCTGTTTTTT.

This clone appeared once. V usage is TRBV7-9 and J usage is TRBJ2-6; 9 bases match TRBD2. Germline V gene sequence: CDR1 SEHNR, CDR2 FQNEAQ (reference sequence). After removal of 4 bases from V and 4 bases from J, the junction contained 8 bases not matched to a gene. The CDR3 has 17 amino acids. The CDR3 DNA reads as TGTGCCAGCAGCTCCCGGCGGGGGGGGCAAGGGGCCAACGTCCTGACTTTC. Amino acid sequence: CASSSRRGGQGANVLTF.

V is TRBV7-9 and J is TRBJ1-2; D is undetermined. The V and J ends lost 5 bases and 3 bases respectively, with 13 bases between them. This CDR3 is 14 amino acids long. Germline V gene data show CDR1 as SEHNR and CDR2 as FQNEAQ (reference sequence). DNA for the CDR3: TGTGCCAGCAGCCCCGCGCTCCTGGACTATGGCTACACCTTC. Translating it yields CASSPALLDYGYTF.